The T cell receptor beta chain described here comes from a study of shared clonotypes between healthy human individuals. Study conclusions and caveats: It was the non-shared clonotypes that had lower generation probabilities than clonotypes shared by all four donors.

Repertoires were generated with immunoSEQ multiplex PCR, while TCRdb's copy carries only in-frame clones and drops some. The data contain about 990,000 clones, roughly 74% of them singletons. Trimming removed 5 bases from V and 2 bases from J, with 18 bases in between. This CDR3 region has 17 residues. The germline V gene has CDR1 SEHNR and CDR2 FQNEAQ (reference sequence). As for this clone: Its specificity is not known.

The J gene is TRBJ2-2, the V gene TRBV7-9; D gene ambiguous. The TCR was taken from a man between 18 and 29 years old in good health. Some clones in this sample may be carry-over from other donors' samples. Specimen: memory CD4+ T cells from PBMCs. Subset indicated: CD45RA-negative fraction. The CDR3 spells CASSPGSGLRNTGELFF. CDR3 in DNA: TGTGCCAGCAGCCCAGGTTCGGGTTTAAGAAACACCGGGGAGCTGTTTTTT.